The present entry profiles one T cell receptor beta chain with its context. Its antigen is unidentified. This sample was included in a study of OX40 agonist ivuxolimab in advanced cancers. Samples were taken at baseline and on day 1 of cycles 4 and 7. Profiling relied on immunoSEQ multiplex PCR, and the TCRdb table lists in-frame clones only, not all of them. The sample shows about 67,000 clones, 82% of them seen only once. Study conclusions and caveats: Also showing low normalized T-cell clonal expansion were some of the nonresponders. The investigators did not determine what antigen specificity the expanded peripheral T cells had. There was clonal expansion of CD4+ and CD8+ blood T cells by week 6 at 0.1 to 3.0 mg/kg.

Trimming removed 0 bases from V and 6 bases from J, with 10 bases in between. Germline V gene data show CDR1 as PRHDT and CDR2 as FYEKMQ (reference sequence). CDR3 length: 14 residues. This chain links TRBV13 with TRBJ2-3; weak D call: TRBD1 (6 bases). The material was CD4+ or CD8+ T cells sorted from blood, obtained in a trial of the OX40 agonist ivuxolimab. The TCR comes from an adult with an advanced solid tumor such as melanoma, head and neck, liver or kidney cancer. CDR3 DNA: TGTGCCAGCAGCTTAGGTCAGGGGATCGATACGCAGTATTTT. It specifies CASSLGQGIDTQYF.